This TCR beta chain was obtained from a study of blood T cell repertoires in COVID-19. There are a few counts of this clone. This CDR3 is built from 17 residues. CDR1 is MDHEN, CDR2 SYDVKM, per germline. The ends lost 4 bases at V and 4 bases at J; junction bases unmatched: 12. Only in-frame clones appear in the TCRdb table, and some are missing; sequencing was by immunoSEQ multiplex PCR. The sample has 150,000 to 200,000 clones, around 80% seen once. This chain connects TRBV28 to TRBJ2-5, with TRBD1 matching over 10 bases. Sequencing was performed on peripheral blood. The receptor comes from a woman aged 80 or over with active or convalescent COVID-19. CDR3 protein: CASSSRQGAIGVETQYF. DNA of the CDR3: TGTGCCAGCAGTTCCCGACAGGGGGCTATCGGGGTAGAGACCCAGTACTTC.